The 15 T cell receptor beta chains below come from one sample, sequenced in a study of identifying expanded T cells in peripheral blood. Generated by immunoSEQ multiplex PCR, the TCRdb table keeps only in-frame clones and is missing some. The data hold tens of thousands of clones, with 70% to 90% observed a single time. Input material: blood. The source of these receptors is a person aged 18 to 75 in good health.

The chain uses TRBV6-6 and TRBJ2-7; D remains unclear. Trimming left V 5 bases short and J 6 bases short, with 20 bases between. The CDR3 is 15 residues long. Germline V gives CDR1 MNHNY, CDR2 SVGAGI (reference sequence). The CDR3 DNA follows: TGTGCCAGCAGTCCCCGGGCTCCCTCTGCCTCCGAGCAGTACTTC. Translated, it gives CASSPRAPSASEQYF.

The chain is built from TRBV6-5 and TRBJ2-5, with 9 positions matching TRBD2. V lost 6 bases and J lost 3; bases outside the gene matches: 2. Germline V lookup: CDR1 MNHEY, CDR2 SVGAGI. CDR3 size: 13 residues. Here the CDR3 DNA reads TGTGCCAGCAGACGACTAGCGGAAGAGACCCAGTACTTC. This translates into CASRRLAEETQYF.

The CDR3 is CAISEGLAGLVDTQYF. Here the CDR3 DNA reads TGTGCCATCAGTGAAGGTTTGGCGGGACTCGTAGATACGCAGTATTTT. The rearrangement joins TRBV10-3 to TRBJ2-3; D might be TRBD2 (6 bases). The ends were cut back, 3 bases at V and 5 bases at J, with 18 bases in the middle. This CDR3 contains 16 residues. The germline gives CDR1 ENHRY, CDR2 SYGVKD.

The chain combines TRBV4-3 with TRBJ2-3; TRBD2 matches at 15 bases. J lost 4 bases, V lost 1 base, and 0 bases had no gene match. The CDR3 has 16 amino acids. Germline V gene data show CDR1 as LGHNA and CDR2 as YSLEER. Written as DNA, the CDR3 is TGCGCCAGCAGCCAAGGGACTAGCGGGGGGGCAGATACGCAGTATTTT. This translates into CASSQGTSGGADTQYF.

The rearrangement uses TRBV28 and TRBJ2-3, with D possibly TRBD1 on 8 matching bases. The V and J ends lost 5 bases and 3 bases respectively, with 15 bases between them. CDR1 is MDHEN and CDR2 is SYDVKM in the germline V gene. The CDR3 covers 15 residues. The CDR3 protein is CASSQTGGGTDTQYF. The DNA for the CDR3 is TGTGCCAGCAGTCAAACAGGGGGAGGGACAGATACGCAGTATTTT.

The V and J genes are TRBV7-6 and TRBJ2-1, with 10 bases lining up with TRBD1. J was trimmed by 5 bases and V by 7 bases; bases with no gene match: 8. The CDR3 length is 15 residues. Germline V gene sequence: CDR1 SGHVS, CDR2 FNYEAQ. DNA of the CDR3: TGTGCCAGCACGTACGGGGACAGGGGAAACAATGAGCAGTTCTTC. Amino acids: CASTYGDRGNNEQFF.

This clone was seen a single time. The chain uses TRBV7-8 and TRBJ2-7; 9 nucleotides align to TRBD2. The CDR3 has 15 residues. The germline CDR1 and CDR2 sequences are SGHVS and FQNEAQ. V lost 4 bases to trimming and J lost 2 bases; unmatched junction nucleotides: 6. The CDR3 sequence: CASSWLAGRTYEQYF. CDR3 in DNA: TGTGCCAGCAGCTGGCTAGCGGGGAGGACCTACGAGCAGTACTTC.

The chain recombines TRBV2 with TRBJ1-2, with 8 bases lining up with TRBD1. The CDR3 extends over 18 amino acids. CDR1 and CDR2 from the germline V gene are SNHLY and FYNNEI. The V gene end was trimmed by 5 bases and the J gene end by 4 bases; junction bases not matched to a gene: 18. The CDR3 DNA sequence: TGTGCCAGCAGTCTTAACTCCAGGGGGCTCCCCGCCTCCTATGGCTACACCTTC. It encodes CASSLNSRGLPASYGYTF.

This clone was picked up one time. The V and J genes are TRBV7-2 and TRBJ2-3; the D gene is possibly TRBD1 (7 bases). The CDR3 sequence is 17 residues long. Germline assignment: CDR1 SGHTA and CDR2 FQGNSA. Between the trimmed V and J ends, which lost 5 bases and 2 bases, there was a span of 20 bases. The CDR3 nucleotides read TGTGCCAGCAGCCGCGGGACAGCGAGAGACTTCACAGATACGCAGTATTTT. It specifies CASSRGTARDFTDTQYF.

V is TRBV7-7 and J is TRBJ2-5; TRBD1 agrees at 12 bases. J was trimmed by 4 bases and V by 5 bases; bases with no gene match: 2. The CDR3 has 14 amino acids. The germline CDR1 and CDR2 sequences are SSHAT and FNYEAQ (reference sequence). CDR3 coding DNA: TGTGCCAGCAGCCCGGGACAGGGGGCAGAGACCCAGTACTTC. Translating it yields CASSPGQGAETQYF.

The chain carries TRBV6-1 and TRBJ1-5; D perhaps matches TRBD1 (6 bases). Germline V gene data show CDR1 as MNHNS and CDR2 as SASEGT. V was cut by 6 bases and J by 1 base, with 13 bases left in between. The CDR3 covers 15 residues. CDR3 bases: TGTGCCAGCAGGCTGGACAGAACAAGCAATCAGCCCCAGCATTTT. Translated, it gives CASRLDRTSNQPQHF.

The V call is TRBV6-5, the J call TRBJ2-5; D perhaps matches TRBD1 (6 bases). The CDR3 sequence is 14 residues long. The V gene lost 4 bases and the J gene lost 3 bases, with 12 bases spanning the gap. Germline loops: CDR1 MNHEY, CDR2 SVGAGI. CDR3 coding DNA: TGTGCCAGCAGTTTAGGGGGAAGAAAAGAGACCCAGTACTTC. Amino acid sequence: CASSLGGRKETQYF.

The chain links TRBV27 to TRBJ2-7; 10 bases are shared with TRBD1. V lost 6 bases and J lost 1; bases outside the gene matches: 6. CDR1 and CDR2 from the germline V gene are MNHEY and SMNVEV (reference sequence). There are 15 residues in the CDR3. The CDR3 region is CASRPGQGYSYEQYF. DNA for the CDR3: TGTGCCAGCAGGCCGGGACAGGGGTATTCCTACGAGCAGTACTTC.

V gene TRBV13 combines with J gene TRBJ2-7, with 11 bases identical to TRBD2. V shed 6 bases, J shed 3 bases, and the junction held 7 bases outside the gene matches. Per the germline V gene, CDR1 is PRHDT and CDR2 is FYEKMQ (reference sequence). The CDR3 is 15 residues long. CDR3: CASSNPLAGGYEQYF. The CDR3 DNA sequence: TGTGCCAGCAGTAACCCCCTAGCGGGGGGCTACGAGCAGTACTTC.

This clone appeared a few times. The CDR3 sequence is CATSRDPGGNQPQHF. The DNA for the CDR3 is TGTGCCACCAGCAGAGATCCGGGAGGCAATCAGCCCCAGCATTTT. The chain links TRBV15 to TRBJ1-5; D not certain. Per the germline V gene, CDR1 is LNHNV and CDR2 is YYDKDF (reference sequence). Trimming took 0 bases from V and 2 from J, leaving 8 bases between them. The CDR3 spans 15 residues.